A single sample is the source of the 8 T cell receptor beta chains below, sequenced in a study of cytomegalovirus exposure and HLA in healthy donors. The PCR used 60 Vbeta and 13 Jbeta primers. Sequenced by immunoSEQ multiplex PCR; TCRdb stores in-frame clones only, minus some. The table lists about 77,000 clones. Material for sequencing was PBMCs. These receptors all stem from a man in his forties or fifties in good health and CMV-seropositive.

The rearrangement uses TRBV7-6 and TRBJ2-7; 7 positions agree with TRBD2. The CDR3 totals 15 residues. The germline gives CDR1 SGHVS, CDR2 FNYEAQ. Germline trimming cut 5 bases from V and 1 base from J; bases unmatched to any gene: 8. In DNA form, the CDR3 reads TGTGCCAGCAGCCGAGGGGCTAGCGGATCCTACGAGCAGTACTTC. Encoded protein: CASSRGASGSYEQYF.

About this clone: Other DNA sequences in the sample encode the same CDR3. The V call is TRBV19, the J call TRBJ2-3, with 7 bases matching TRBD2. The CDR3 runs 18 residues. Looked up from germline, CDR1 is LNHDA and CDR2 is SQIVND (reference sequence). The CDR3 nucleotides read TGTGCTGCCAGGAAGTTGGAGGGTCTAGCGGTTAGCACAGATACGCAGTATTTT. This codes for CAARKLEGLAVSTDTQYF.

CDR3 in DNA: TGTGCCAGCAGCCTCACCCCGACAGGATACGGGGAGCTGTTTTTT. It translates to CASSLTPTGYGELFF. The rearrangement joins TRBV7-2 to TRBJ2-2, with D possibly matching TRBD1 (6 bases). This CDR3 is 15 amino acids long. Germline loops: CDR1 SGHTA, CDR2 FQGNSA. Between the trimmed V and J ends, which lost 5 bases and 7 bases, there was a span of 17 bases.

V is TRBV7-9 and J is TRBJ1-5; 10 bases fit TRBD1. The germline V gene has CDR1 SEHNR and CDR2 FQNEAQ (reference sequence). The CDR3 loop spans 17 amino acids. Trimming took 3 bases from V and 5 from J; bases not matched to a gene: 10. The CDR3 nucleotides read TGTGCCAGCAGCTTCAAGGGGACAGGGGTATTATATCAGCCCCAGCATTTT. Its translation is CASSFKGTGVLYQPQHF.

The V call is TRBV6-1, the J call TRBJ2-5; D not certain. Germline V CDR1 and CDR2: MNHNS, SASEGT. The V end was cut by 2 bases, the J end by 2 bases, with 9 bases between. This CDR3 region has 14 residues. CDR3 bases: TGTGCCAGCAGTGAATGGGCGCTTCAAGAGACCCAGTACTTC. Translation: CASSEWALQETQYF.

The chain has TRBV7-7 and TRBJ2-3; D uncertain. The CDR3 loop spans 15 amino acids. V was clipped by 5 bases and J by 9 bases, with 21 bases between them. In germline, CDR1 is SSHAT, CDR2 FNYEAQ (reference sequence). Here the CDR3 reads CASSPPGSGLETQYF. CDR3 bases: TGTGCCAGCAGCCCCCCAGGCAGTGGCCTCGAGACGCAGTATTTT.

The chain recombines TRBV9 with TRBJ2-2; D unresolved. The length of the CDR3 is 12 residues. Germline assignment: CDR1 SGDLS and CDR2 YYNGEE. V was trimmed by 2 bases and J by 4 bases, leaving 3 bases between them. The DNA of the CDR3 is TGTGCCAGCAGCGTTAGCACCGGGGAGCTGTTTTTT. Its protein product is CASSVSTGELFF.

The chain is built from TRBV9 and TRBJ2-1, with TRBD2 identical over 9 bases. The CDR3 length is 15 residues. From germline, CDR1 is SGDLS and CDR2 YYNGEE. V was clipped by 4 bases and J by 10 bases; unmatched bases: 12. The DNA of the CDR3 is TGTGCCAGCAGCCCTAGCGGGAACTCTGGTAGCGAGCAGTTCTTC. It yields the protein CASSPSGNSGSEQFF.